Following are 9 T cell receptor beta chains from one sample sequenced in a study of spatial heterogeneity in lung cancer. Whole-study findings and limits: Tumor mutation count correlated with how many alpha and beta TCRs expanded intratumorally.

MiXCR, run by TCRdb on the 5' RACE reads, gives a single entry per CDR3 protein. Of some 100,000 distinct CDR3 sequences listed, approximately 4.4% were seen once; the top ten hold over 20%. The antigens of these receptors remain unknown. Time point in this sample: sample taken at primary tumor resection. The sample in question was lung tumor tissue, obtained at surgery. The source of these receptors is a male donor with early-stage non-small cell lung cancer.

This clonotype was observed many times. The chain links TRBV5-4 to TRBJ1-1; D may be TRBD1 (5 bases). CDR3 length equals 14 residues. Germline-derived CDR1 and CDR2 are SGHNT and YYREEE (reference sequence). Trimming shortened V by 5 bases and J by 5 bases, and 16 bases separated the two germline ends. The CDR3 DNA sequence: TGTGCCAGCAGTTTCCCCAGGGATCAGACTGAAGCTTTCTTT. Its translation is CASSFPRDQTEAFF.

This clonotype was seen at least ten times. This rearrangement joins TRBV7-9 to TRBJ2-7; D is uncertain. V lost 3 bases to trimming and J lost 2 bases, with 11 bases between them. CDR1 SEHNR and CDR2 FQNEAQ come from the germline V gene (reference sequence). This CDR3 is 14 amino acids long. This CDR3 reads CASSFLARTYEQYF. The CDR3 DNA is TGTGCCAGCAGCTTCCTTGCTAGAACCTACGAGCAGTACTTC. Variable domain in full (rest from reference TRBV7-9 and TRBJ2-7): DTGVSQNPRHKITKRGQNVTFRCDPISEHNRLYWYRQTLGQGPEFLTYFQNEAQLEKSRLLSDRFSAERPKGSFSTLEIQRTEQGDSAMYLCASSFLARTYEQYFGPGTRLTVT.

This clonotype appeared a few times. The genes are TRBV5-6 and TRBJ2-1; 14 nucleotides agree with TRBD2. The germline V gene has CDR1 SGHDT and CDR2 YYEEEE. V shed 0 bases and J 8 bases; nucleotides not matched to a gene: 4. The CDR3 is made up of 16 amino acids. This CDR3 is CASSLGGLAGDHEQFF. CDR3 DNA sequence: TGTGCCAGCAGCTTGGGGGGACTAGCGGGAGACCATGAGCAGTTCTTC.

This clonotype was recorded many times. The gene calls are TRBV5-1 and TRBJ1-2; D perhaps matches TRBD1 (6 bases). This CDR3 has 14 amino acids. The V and J ends lost 4 bases and 8 bases respectively, with 18 bases between them. The germline gives CDR1 SGHRS, CDR2 YFSETQ. Here the CDR3 reads CASSEPTGQRGYTF. For the CDR3, the DNA is TGCGCCAGCAGCGAACCGACAGGACAACGAGGCTACACCTTC.

This clonotype was counted many times. The V and J genes are TRBV20-1 and TRBJ2-1; D uncertain. The CDR3 runs 12 residues. CDR1 is DFQATT, CDR2 SNEGSKA, per germline (reference sequence). Deletions cut 1 base from V and 5 bases from J, with 6 bases between. DNA of the CDR3: TGCAGTGCTAGAGTTTCCGACAATGAGCAGTTCTTC. The encoded protein is CSARVSDNEQFF.

This clonotype came up many times. V usage is TRBV6-5 and J usage is TRBJ2-2; D is possibly TRBD1 (5 bases). The V end lost 7 bases, the J end lost 3 bases, and 18 bases lay between the germline ends. Per the germline V gene, CDR1 is MNHEY and CDR2 is SVGAGI. The CDR3 consists of 16 residues. CDR3 in amino acids: CASKIQGVPHTGELFF. The DNA of the CDR3 is TGTGCCAGCAAAATCCAGGGTGTTCCCCACACCGGGGAGCTGTTTTTT.

In this sample, this clonotype turned up many times. The chain uses TRBV6-5 and TRBJ2-2, with a weak D call TRBD1 (6 bases). CDR1 is MNHEY, CDR2 SVGAGI, per germline. The V end lost 6 bases, the J end lost 7 bases, and 21 bases lay between the germline ends. This CDR3 region has 16 residues. This chain's CDR3 is CASSSTFTGRGGELFF. The CDR3 DNA sequence: TGTGCCAGCAGCTCTACCTTTACAGGGAGAGGCGGGGAGCTGTTTTTT.

The V and J genes are TRBV2 and TRBJ2-4, with D perhaps TRBD2 (5 bases). The CDR3 loop spans 13 amino acids. Trimming removed 4 bases at V and 8 bases at J, with 12 bases between. Germline assignment: CDR1 SNHLY and CDR2 FYNNEI. The CDR3 DNA reads TGTGCCAGCAGTGCAGATGGGCGGGACATTCAGTACTTC. This sequence encodes CASSADGRDIQYF. Combining the CDR3 with reference TRBV2 and TRBJ2-4 gives the whole variable domain EPEVTQTPSHQVTQMGQEVILRCVPISNHLYFYWYRQILGQKVEFLVSFYNNEISEKSEIFDDQFSVERPDGSNFTLKIRSTKLEDSAMYFCASSADGRDIQYFGAGTRLSVL.

This clonotype came up many times. The chain has TRBV28 and TRBJ1-5; possible D gene TRBD1, 6 bases. In germline, CDR1 is MDHEN, CDR2 SYDVKM. The ends were cut back, 5 bases at V and 3 bases at J, with 26 bases in the middle. This CDR3 has 19 amino acids. The CDR3 protein is CASSATLWPTGKFNQPQHF. The CDR3 nucleotides are TGTGCCAGCAGTGCAACCCTTTGGCCGACAGGCAAATTCAATCAGCCCCAGCATTTT.